The subject of this entry is one T cell receptor beta chain. This clone was picked up a small number of times. Its antigen is currently not known. Base qualities are not recorded, but no much larger clone differs from it by a single base. Looking up the germline V gene yields CDR1 KGHDR and CDR2 SFDVKD. Unmatched junction bases come to 3, with V trimmed by 2 bases and J by 3 bases. From the cysteine up to the phenylalanine, the CDR3 has a length of 16 residues. Here the CDR3 DNA is all that survives: 48 bases in frame from base 1. TCRbeta CDR3 regions were amplified from genomic DNA by means of the immunoSEQ Assay, a bias-controlled multiplex PCR. On the authors' methods: The number of nucleated cells in each sample was estimated by amplification of reference gene primers within the assay. To quantify the absolute abundance of each unique TCRbeta CDR3 rearrangement, sequence reads were collapsed and filtered. For each sample, productive Simpson clonality was calculated as the square root of Simpson's diversity index across productive rearrangements. Not all clones reach the TCRdb copy of this immuneACCESS table, which keeps in-frame sequences only. Checked studies attribute under half of the gap to unresolved V genes and leave the rest unexplained. The D gene and trimming were derived from the DNA, and the V and J assignments and clone size from that table. Here the sample has over 150,000 clones; roughly 88% occur a single time. The biggest ten clones account for 13% of the sample.

This specimen comes from a study of blood T cell repertoires in COVID-19 (TCRdb year 2020). At the level of the whole study: Collaborator samples came from the United States, Italy and Spain and covered acute and convalescent phases of COVID-19. The prospective study material was composed of cDNA or gDNA derived from T cells, B-cell-depleted T cells, or PBMCs. Subjects who had been exposed to COVID-19, were actively infected with it, or had recovered from it provided the deeply sampled blood TCRbeta repertoires that made up the dataset. The repertoires were released in a freely available public database meant as a resource for research on the immune response to SARS-CoV-2. The samples were drawn from two sources: the first 160 participants of the ongoing ImmuneRACE study, and 950 to 1,500 subjects contributed by 6 global collaborators. Sample metadata almost always included a de-identified subject ID, COVID-19 status, age in years and sex. Where HLA class I and class II types were available, the types were taken from metadata supplied by the sample provider, not from assay-based typing.

On the study overall, not on this receptor specifically: How much clinical and demographic metadata was included differed by source and by participant, and the metadata was provided uncurated.

Whole blood was collected in K2EDTA tubes by collaborating institutions according to the institutions' own protocols. For TCRbeta analysis, collaborators shipped samples as frozen whole blood, isolated PBMCs, or DNA extracted from either of those sample types. The sequence is built from TRBV24-1 and TRBJ2-1, with 10 junctional bases fitting TRBD1. Sequenced: peripheral blood. This TCR was recovered from a human donor in a cohort sampled during active COVID-19. Here is the DNA: TGTGCCACCAGTGATTCCGGGACAGGGGACTACAATGAGCAGTTCTTC. This yields the protein CATSDSGTGDYNEQFF.